This is a list of T cell receptor beta chains from one sample in a study of cytomegalovirus exposure and HLA in healthy donors. TCRdb keeps only in-frame clones here, not all; method: immunoSEQ multiplex PCR. The repertoire shows about 70,000 clones; the top ten hold 2.4%. The sequencing sample was made of PBMCs. These receptor sequences come from a female donor in good health and CMV-seropositive. The CDR3 runs from the conserved cysteine through the conserved F or W. A D gene is named only where the DNA matches it firmly.

V gene	D gene	J gene	CDR3 DNA	CDR3 protein
TRBV7-2	NA	TRBJ1-2	TGTGCCAGCAGCTTAGACATGGCAGGGAATGGCTACACCTTC	CASSLDMAGNGYTF
TRBV7-2	TRBD1	TRBJ2-7	TGTGCCAGCAGCTCATCGGGACAGGGAGTCTACGAGCAGTACTTC	CASSSSGQGVYEQYF
TRBV30	NA	TRBJ1-3	TGTGCCTGGACCCAACGGGGGGATTTTCGAAACACCATATATTTT	CAWTQRGDFRNTIYF
TRBV2	TRBD1	TRBJ2-1	TGTGCCAGCAGTATACAGGGGGCGTCCCACAATGAGCAGTTCTTC	CASSIQGASHNEQFF
TRBV19	TRBD2	TRBJ2-4	TGTGCCAGTAGTGCCTCCGCGCTAGCGGGAGATTCTCAGTACTTC	CASSASALAGDSQYF
TRBV25-1	TRBD1	TRBJ2-7	TGTGCCAGCACCAATGACAGGGGGAATTCCTACGAGCAGTACTTC	CASTNDRGNSYEQYF
TRBV6-1	TRBD1	TRBJ2-7	TGTGCCAGCAGTGGGGACAGGGGCGCCTACGAGCAGTACTTC	CASSGDRGAYEQYF
TRBV7-3	TRBD2	TRBJ2-1	TGTGCCAGCAGCCCGGGGGGACCTTCCTACAATGAGCAGTTCTTC	CASSPGGPSYNEQFF
TRBV15	TRBD1	TRBJ1-4	TGTGCCACCAGTCCCAGACAGGGTATAAATGAAAAACTGTTTTTT	CATSPRQGINEKLFF
TRBV5-1	TRBD1	TRBJ2-5	TGCGCCAGCAGCCGCGGACAGGGCCAAGAGACCCAGTACTTC	CASSRGQGQETQYF
TRBV19	TRBD1	TRBJ2-7	TGTGCCAGTAGTAGGACAGGGGCGGCCTACGAGCAGTACTTC	CASSRTGAAYEQYF
TRBV6-5	NA	TRBJ2-7	TGTGCCAGCAAAAGGGGACACGTCTCCTACGAGCAGTACTTC	CASKRGHVSYEQYF
TRBV5-1	NA	TRBJ1-3	TGCGCCAGCAGCCTCGAAGGGGTCCCTGGAAACACCATATATTTT	CASSLEGVPGNTIYF
TRBV10-3	NA	TRBJ2-6	TGTGCCATCAGTGATAGCTCTGGGGCCAACGTCCTGACTTTC	CAISDSSGANVLTF
TRBV7-9	NA	TRBJ1-5	TGTGCCAGCAGTCGGACAGGCAATCAGCCCCAGCATTTT	CASSRTGNQPQHF
TRBV5-6	NA	TRBJ1-2	TGTGCCAGCAGCTTAATCGGGGAGGACTATGGCTACACCTTC	CASSLIGEDYGYTF
TRBV30	TRBD1	TRBJ1-1	TGTGCCTGGGACAGGGGGCAAAAAATGAACACTGAAGCTTTCTTT	CAWDRGQKMNTEAFF
TRBV7-8	TRBD2	TRBJ2-7	TGTGCCAGCAGCCGGAACACAGGGGCGACTAGCGGGAATATGTACGAGCAGTACTTC	CASSRNTGATSGNMYEQYF
TRBV20-1	NA	TRBJ2-7	TGCAGTGCTAGGTCATCAGGCGAGCAGTACTTC	CSARSSGEQYF
TRBV18	TRBD1	TRBJ1-3	TGTGCCAGCTCACCACCTGGTTCCTGGGACAGGGTGTCCGGAAACACCATATATTTT	CASSPPGSWDRVSGNTIYF
TRBV29-1	NA	TRBJ2-1	TGCAGCGTGTCAAACCGGGGGGCGTACAATGAGCAGTTCTTC	CSVSNRGAYNEQFF
TRBV10-3	TRBD1	TRBJ2-3	TGTGCCATCAGGACAGGGAAAGGTACAGATACGCAGTATTTT	CAIRTGKGTDTQYF
TRBV6-5	TRBD1	TRBJ1-2	TGTGCCAGCAGTACAACGACAGGGGTGAACTATGGCTACACCTTC	CASSTTTGVNYGYTF
TRBV6-5	NA	TRBJ2-3	TGTGCCAGCAGTTACAGTTGGCAGGGTTCGCCGGATACGCAGTATTTT	CASSYSWQGSPDTQYF
TRBV4-3	TRBD2	TRBJ2-2	TGCGCCAGCAGCCAAGTGGGGCTAGCGGGTTCCACCGGGGAGCTGTTTTTT	CASSQVGLAGSTGELFF
TRBV15	NA	TRBJ1-5	TGTGCCACCATGCCAGAACATAGCAATCAGCCCCAGCATTTT	CATMPEHSNQPQHF
TRBV20-1	TRBD1	TRBJ2-7	TGCAGTGGGACAGGGGGTTACGAGCAGTACTTC	CSGTGGYEQYF
TRBV6-5	NA	TRBJ2-2	TGTGCCAGCAGACCCGGGAAGGAGACCGGGGAGCTGTTTTTT	CASRPGKETGELFF
TRBV6-1	NA	TRBJ2-7	TGTGCCAGCAGTGATGCGGGACAGACTATTACGGGCGAGCAGTACTTC	CASSDAGQTITGEQYF
TRBV6-4	NA	TRBJ2-3	TGTGCCAGCAGTGACGGAACAGACACAGATACGCAGTATTTT	CASSDGTDTDTQYF
TRBV27	NA	TRBJ1-1	TGTGCCAGCAATCTACAAGCGGACCAGGTTAGAGGCGCTGAAGCTTTCTTT	CASNLQADQVRGAEAFF
TRBV11-3	TRBD2	TRBJ2-5	TGTGCCAGCAGCCTCCGACTAGCGGGGGGCCCACAAGAGACCCAGTACTTC	CASSLRLAGGPQETQYF
TRBV5-6	TRBD1	TRBJ2-7	TGTGCCAGCAGCCCCCCCGGGACAGTAGTCTACGAGCAGTACTTC	CASSPPGTVVYEQYF
TRBV6-6	NA	TRBJ1-2	TGTGCCAGCACCGGGGACTATGGCTACACCTTC	CASTGDYGYTF
TRBV6-1	NA	TRBJ2-1	TGTGCCAGCACGGGGAGGGGGGTATCCTACAATGAGCAGTTCTTC	CASTGRGVSYNEQFF
TRBV30	NA	TRBJ1-5	TGTGCCTGGAGTGTATCGGGGGGGGGCAATCAGCCCCAGCATTTT	CAWSVSGGGNQPQHF
TRBV7-2	TRBD1	TRBJ2-1	TGTGCCAGCAGCCGAAGGACAGGGAAAGCCTACAATGAGCAGTTCTTC	CASSRRTGKAYNEQFF
TRBV5-1	NA	TRBJ2-5	TGCGCCAGCAGCTTGGATCTGGGGGCCGAGACCCAGTACTTC	CASSLDLGAETQYF
TRBV4-3	TRBD1	TRBJ1-1	TGCGCCAGCAGCCAAGGGACAGGGACTAACACTGAAGCTTTCTTT	CASSQGTGTNTEAFF
TRBV30	TRBD2	TRBJ2-5	TGTGCCTGGAGTGGGGCTAGCGGGGGGGAGACCCAGTACTTC	CAWSGASGGETQYF
TRBV10-1	TRBD1	TRBJ2-6	TGCGCCAGCAGCTCACAGGGGGCGAGGGAGCCTGGGGCCAACGTCCTGACTTTC	CASSSQGAREPGANVLTF
TRBV11-2	NA	TRBJ1-1	TGTGCCAGCAGCTTTCAAGCGAACACTGAAGCTTTCTTT	CASSFQANTEAFF
TRBV30	TRBD2	TRBJ2-3	TGTGCCTGGGGATTCATACGGACTAGCAGGGGCACAGATACGCAGTATTTT	CAWGFIRTSRGTDTQYF
TRBV30	NA	TRBJ1-4	TGTGCCTCGGCCCGGGGAACTAATGAAAAACTGTTTTTT	CASARGTNEKLFF
TRBV9	NA	TRBJ1-1	TGTGCCAGCAGCGTAGGGCGGTCGAACACTGAAGCTTTCTTT	CASSVGRSNTEAFF
TRBV6-5	NA	TRBJ1-1	TGTGCCAGCAGTTACAGGGGATACACTGAAGCTTTCTTT	CASSYRGYTEAFF
TRBV9	NA	TRBJ2-3	TGTGCCAGCAGCGTAGGTGGGACTGGAGATACGCAGTATTTT	CASSVGGTGDTQYF
TRBV28	NA	TRBJ1-2	TGTGCCAGCAGAAGACAGGTCGGGTGGTATGGCTACACCTTC	CASRRQVGWYGYTF
TRBV29-1	NA	TRBJ2-6	TGCAGCGTTGGGCAGGTTTTTTCTGGGGCCAACGTCCTGACTTTC	CSVGQVFSGANVLTF
TRBV5-1	TRBD2	TRBJ2-7	TGCGCCAGCAGCTCGGAGGGACTAGAAGAGCAGTACTTC	CASSSEGLEEQYF